Presented here are 9 T cell receptor beta chains from one specimen sequenced in a study of blood T cell repertoires in COVID-19. Profiled with immunoSEQ multiplex PCR; TCRdb holds only in-frame clones, not every one. The repertoire consists of fewer than 95,000 clones, with 87% occurring once and the leading ten covering about 15%. Sample: peripheral blood. Source of these receptors: a male donor with acute or convalescent COVID-19.

V gene TRBV7-2 combines with J gene TRBJ2-1; tentative D call: TRBD2 (5 bases). The CDR3 extends over 16 amino acids. The V and J ends lost 1 base and 9 bases respectively, with 19 bases between them. Germline V lookup: CDR1 SGHTA, CDR2 FQGNSA. The DNA of the CDR3 is TGTGCCAGCAGCTTAGACGCTCCCCTAGGTGCGGGTGAGCAGTTCTTC. Protein: CASSLDAPLGAGEQFF.

The V gene is TRBV5-6, the J gene TRBJ2-5, with 7 bases identical to TRBD1. V lost 2 bases and J lost 1; bases outside the gene matches: 8. The V gene's germline CDR1 is SGHDT and CDR2 YYEEEE. The CDR3 covers 16 residues. As DNA, the CDR3 is TGTGCCAGCAGCTTTCCGGGACAGACTTCCCAAGAGACCCAGTACTTC. It is translated as CASSFPGQTSQETQYF.

This clone was observed a few times. The rearrangement links TRBV7-9 to TRBJ2-7; no clear D gene. The V end lost 3 bases, the J end lost 2 bases, and 14 bases lay between the germline ends. This CDR3 is 15 amino acids long. From germline, CDR1 is SEHNR and CDR2 FQNEAQ (reference sequence). The CDR3: CASSLGSPLTYEQYF. Here the CDR3 DNA reads TGTGCCAGCAGCTTGGGCAGCCCCCTAACCTACGAGCAGTACTTC. The full variable domain, with the rest looked up from reference TRBV7-9 and TRBJ2-7, is DTGVSQNPRHKITKRGQNVTFRCDPISEHNRLYWYRQTLGQGPEFLTYFQNEAQLEKSRLLSDRFSAERPKGSFSTLEIQRTEQGDSAMYLCASSLGSPLTYEQYFGPGTRLTVT.

This chain links TRBV7-2 with TRBJ2-7, with 8 bases lining up with TRBD1. Germline V gives CDR1 SGHTA, CDR2 FQGNSA. V was clipped by 4 bases and J by 3 bases; unmatched bases: 8. CDR3 length: 15 amino acids. The CDR3 loop is CASSSGQGSLYEQYF. DNA of the CDR3: TGTGCCAGCAGCTCTGGACAGGGCTCTCTCTACGAGCAGTACTTC.

V usage is TRBV6-4 and J usage is TRBJ1-2; maybe TRBD1 (6 bases). Germline V gives CDR1 MRHNA, CDR2 SNTAGT. Trimming took 6 bases from V and 6 from J, leaving 17 bases between them. This CDR3 is built from 14 residues. CDR3 DNA: TGTGCCAGCAGCAACCAACAGGGACGGGATGGCTACACCTTC. The encoded protein is CASSNQQGRDGYTF.

The rearrangement uses TRBV19 and TRBJ2-7; D possibly corresponds to TRBD2 (5 bases). This CDR3 has 13 amino acids. Germline lookup yields CDR1 LNHDA and CDR2 SQIVND (reference sequence). V lost 5 bases and J 2 bases, leaving 10 bases between the germline ends. The CDR3 is CASSRESAYEQYF. The CDR3 DNA sequence: TGTGCCAGTAGTCGGGAATCCGCCTACGAGCAGTACTTC.

V is TRBV2 and J is TRBJ2-1, with 8 bases matching TRBD2. Germline loops: CDR1 SNHLY, CDR2 FYNNEI. This CDR3 is built from 14 residues. V lost 2 bases, J lost 5 bases, and 2 bases stayed unmatched. The CDR3 nucleotides are TGTGCCAGCAGTGAAATTAGCGGGGACAATGAGCAGTTCTTC. It yields the protein CASSEISGDNEQFF.

This chain joins TRBV14 and TRBJ1-6; the match to TRBD1 covers 8 bases. Looked up from germline, CDR1 is SGHDN and CDR2 is FVKESK. The CDR3 runs to 15 residues. Germline trimming cut 5 bases from V and 9 bases from J; bases unmatched to any gene: 9. The CDR3 DNA reads as TGTGCCAGCAGCTCCCGACAGGGGATTATTTCACCCCTCCACTTT. It is translated as CASSSRQGIISPLHF.

This chain links TRBV21-1 with TRBJ1-1. TRBV21-1 has pseudogene status. The CDR3 totals 17 residues. Written as DNA, the CDR3 is TGTGCCAGCAGCAAAGGAAGGGAGTGGAGGCTAATGGCTGAAGCTTTCTTT. Amino acid sequence: CASSKGREWRLMAEAFF.